Sequencing of this TCR beta chain was carried out in a study of blood T cell repertoires in COVID-19. Study-level information: Some COVID-19 samples were acute and others convalescent; all came from the United States, Italy and Spain.

In assigning cohorts, the study relied on participant-reported clinical history. Profiled with immunoSEQ multiplex PCR; TCRdb holds only in-frame clones, not every one. The sample includes a few hundred thousand clones, roughly nine tenths of them seen just once. The CDR3 runs 15 residues. CDR1 is SGHRS, CDR2 YFSETQ, per germline. Unmatched junction bases numbered 6, after V lost 4 bases and J lost 1 base. The rearrangement links TRBV5-1 to TRBJ2-7; TRBD1 aligns across 9 bases. This receptor was identified in a woman in her forties or fifties in a cohort exposed to, infected with or recovered from COVID-19 (not recorded which). The sequencing input was PBMCs or T cells enriched from blood (not recorded which). The CDR3 loop is CASSNRDRDSYEQYF. The DNA for the CDR3 is TGCGCCAGCAGCAACCGGGACAGGGATTCCTACGAGCAGTACTTC.